These 14 T cell receptor beta chains came from one sample sequenced in a study of blood T cell repertoires in COVID-19. Clones were read by immunoSEQ multiplex PCR, and TCRdb kept only the in-frame ones, dropping some. The sample shows approximately 210,000 clones, about 80% of them seen only once. The sequencing input was PBMCs or T cells enriched from blood (not recorded which). These receptors came from a man between 40 and 49 years old who had recovered from COVID-19.

The rearrangement uses TRBV19 and TRBJ2-3, with a tentative D call TRBD2 (6 bases). Germline CDR1 LNHDA, CDR2 SQIVND (reference sequence). V was cut by 6 bases and J by 0 bases, with 10 bases left in between. There are 14 residues in the CDR3. The CDR3 here is CASRVAVSTDTQYF. In DNA form, the CDR3 reads TGTGCCAGTAGGGTAGCGGTAAGCACAGATACGCAGTATTTT.

This rearrangement joins TRBV6-5 to TRBJ1-1, with D perhaps TRBD1 (5 bases). This CDR3 spans 15 amino acids. The V end was cut by 0 bases, the J end by 0 bases, with 8 bases between. Per germline, CDR1 MNHEY and CDR2 SVGAGI. The CDR3 loop is CASSYSRGMNTEAFF. The CDR3 DNA sequence: TGTGCCAGCAGTTACTCGCGGGGGATGAACACTGAAGCTTTCTTT.

The J gene is TRBJ2-3, the V gene TRBV13; TRBD2 agrees at 9 bases. This CDR3 is 14 amino acids long. Germline loops: CDR1 PRHDT, CDR2 FYEKMQ (reference sequence). After removal of 5 bases from V and 1 base from J, the junction contained 1 base not matched to a gene. The CDR3 loop reads CASSTSGRTDTQYF. CDR3 coding DNA: TGTGCCAGCAGCACTAGCGGGCGCACAGATACGCAGTATTTT.

The V call is TRBV7-3, the J call TRBJ2-3; D is ambiguous. The V gene's germline CDR1 is SGHTA and CDR2 FQGTGA. Trimming cost V 0 bases and J 0 bases, with 7 bases left between them. CDR3 size: 15 residues. The CDR3 sequence is CASSLTLTSTDTQYF. CDR3 coding DNA: TGTGCCAGCAGCTTAACGCTAACCAGCACAGATACGCAGTATTTT.

The genes are TRBV11-2 and TRBJ1-2, with D hard to call. Germline CDR1 reads SGHAT; CDR2 reads FQNNGV. Between the trimmed V and J ends, which lost 5 bases and 10 bases, there was a span of 17 bases. The CDR3 runs to 13 residues. The CDR3 sequence: CASSPSSGSVYTF. CDR3 DNA sequence: TGTGCCAGCAGCCCCAGCTCCGGGAGCGTCTACACCTTC.

This clone was recorded a few times. This chain joins TRBV2 and TRBJ1-5; TRBD1 might be the D (5 bases). V was shortened by 9 bases and J by 0 bases, with 9 bases between the two germline ends. Germline-derived CDR1 and CDR2 are SNHLY and FYNNEI. This CDR3 has 13 residues. The CDR3 protein is CASTGDSNQPQHF. Here the CDR3 DNA reads TGTGCCAGTACAGGAGATAGCAATCAGCCCCAGCATTTT.

The V and J genes are TRBV28 and TRBJ1-2; D ambiguous. There are 13 residues in the CDR3. V was clipped by 3 bases and J by 2 bases, with 7 bases between them. The germline CDR1 and CDR2 sequences are MDHEN and SYDVKM. The CDR3 DNA reads as TGTGCCAGCAGTTTGTTGGCCAACTATGGCTACACCTTC. Translation gives CASSLLANYGYTF.

The chain carries TRBV19 and TRBJ1-5; D is possibly TRBD1 (6 bases). This CDR3 spans 13 amino acids. Germline-derived CDR1 and CDR2 are LNHDA and SQIVND (reference sequence). V lost 3 bases and J lost 11, with 14 bases in between. The CDR3 DNA reads as TGTGCCAGTAGTATGGTCAGGGACACGGCCCAGCATTTT. It specifies CASSMVRDTAQHF.

The chain joins TRBV6-5 to TRBJ1-6, with D unresolved. Germline V gene data show CDR1 as MNHEY and CDR2 as SVGAGI. The CDR3 loop spans 13 amino acids. Trimming took 8 bases from V and 3 from J, leaving 8 bases between them. CDR3 in DNA: TGTGCCAGCCGAACACACTATAATTCACCCCTCCACTTT. The encoded protein is CASRTHYNSPLHF.

The J gene is TRBJ1-2, the V gene TRBV6-1; 8 nucleotides line up with TRBD1. The CDR3 has 16 residues. Per the germline V gene, CDR1 is MNHNS and CDR2 is SASEGT. The V and J ends lost 1 base and 2 bases, in that order; junction bases with no gene match: 6. The CDR3 coding sequence is TGTGCCAGCAGTGAAGGGCAGGACAGGGCGAACTATGGCTACACCTTC. Protein product: CASSEGQDRANYGYTF.

The rearrangement links TRBV29-1 to TRBJ1-2; TRBD1 is a possible D gene (6 bases). The CDR3 is 13 residues long. V lost 6 bases, J lost 4 bases, and 15 bases lay in between. Germline loops: CDR1 SQVTM, CDR2 ANQGSEA. CDR3 loop: CSVPTGPLYGYTF. The CDR3 DNA follows: TGCAGCGTACCGACAGGACCACTCTATGGCTACACCTTC.

The chain links TRBV2 to TRBJ2-5; weak D call: TRBD2 (7 bases). The CDR3 has 14 residues. Trimming pared 10 bases from V and 5 bases from J, leaving 20 bases between. Looked up from germline, CDR1 is SNHLY and CDR2 is FYNNEI. For the CDR3, the DNA is TGTGCCATCGGCCGAGGGGGGGGCACGGAGACCCAGTACTTC. Amino acid sequence: CAIGRGGGTETQYF.

This chain uses TRBV2 with TRBJ2-2; a weak D match, TRBD2 (6 bases). This CDR3 contains 15 residues. V dropped 4 bases and J dropped 2 bases, with 11 bases sitting between them. The V gene's germline CDR1 is SNHLY and CDR2 FYNNEI. The CDR3 region is CASSGGVLNTGELFF. CDR3 DNA: TGTGCCAGCAGTGGGGGGGTTCTTAACACCGGGGAGCTGTTTTTT.

The gene calls are TRBV18 and TRBJ2-1; 8 nucleotides align to TRBD2. With 0 bases clipped from V and 8 bases from J, the junction kept 6 bases outside the gene matches. The germline V gene has CDR1 KGHSH and CDR2 LQKENI. CDR3 length: 15 amino acids. CDR3 nucleotides: TGTGCCAGCTCACCACCGAGCGGGAGTGCCTATGAGCAGTTCTTC. It specifies CASSPPSGSAYEQFF.